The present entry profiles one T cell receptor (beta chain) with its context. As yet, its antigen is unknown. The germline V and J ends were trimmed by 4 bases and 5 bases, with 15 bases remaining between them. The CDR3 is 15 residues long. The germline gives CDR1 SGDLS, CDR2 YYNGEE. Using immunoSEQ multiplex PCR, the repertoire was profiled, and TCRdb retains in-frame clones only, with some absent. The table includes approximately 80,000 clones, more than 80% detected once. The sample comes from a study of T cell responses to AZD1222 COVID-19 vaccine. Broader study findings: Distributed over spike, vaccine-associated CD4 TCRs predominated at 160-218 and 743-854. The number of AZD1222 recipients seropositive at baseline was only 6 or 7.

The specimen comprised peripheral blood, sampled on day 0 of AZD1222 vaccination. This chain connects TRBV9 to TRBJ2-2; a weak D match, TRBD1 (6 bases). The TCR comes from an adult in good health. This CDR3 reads CASSTRTGQTGELFF. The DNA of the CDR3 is TGTGCCAGCAGCACTCGTACAGGGCAAACCGGGGAGCTGTTTTTT.